This is a list of T cell receptor beta chains from one sample in a study of blood T cells in healthy people across ages. TCRdb re-called the 5' RACE reads with MiXCR, one entry per CDR3 protein. The sample shows about 1.5 million distinct CDR3 sequences, approximately 40% of them seen only once. The sequencing input was blood. The receptors here all came from a woman between 18 and 29 years old in good health. CDR3s include the opening cysteine and the closing phenylalanine or tryptophan. D genes are given only for firm matches. Size is stated for part of the rows, as once, few or many counts, or as a class when the clone is expanded.

j_gene: TRBJ2-7; abundance: -; d_gene: TRBD2; v_gene: TRBV5-6; CDR3nt: TGTGCCAGCAGCTTGCGGACTAGCGGGGCCCTCTACGAGCAGTACTTC; CDR3aa: CASSLRTSGALYEQYF
j_gene: TRBJ2-3; abundance: -; d_gene: -; v_gene: TRBV5-6; CDR3nt: TGTGCCAGCAGGGCCCTAGACACAGATACGCAGTATTTT; CDR3aa: CASRALDTDTQYF
j_gene: TRBJ2-1; abundance: -; d_gene: TRBD1; v_gene: TRBV11-2; CDR3nt: TGTGCCAGCAGCTTAGATCTCCCGAGACAGGGAGCCTACATTGAGCAGTTCTTC; CDR3aa: CASSLDLPRQGAYIEQFF
j_gene: TRBJ2-7; abundance: -; d_gene: -; v_gene: TRBV2; CDR3nt: TGTGCCGTGACCCGGGCAGGTGTGAGCGAGCAGTACTTC; CDR3aa: CAVTRAGVSEQYF
j_gene: TRBJ2-4; abundance: -; d_gene: -; v_gene: TRBV30; CDR3nt: TGTGCCTGGAGTGGATCGGGAGCCAAAAACATTCAGTACTTC; CDR3aa: CAWSGSGAKNIQYF
j_gene: TRBJ1-1; abundance: many; d_gene: -; v_gene: TRBV29-1; CDR3nt: TGCAGCGTTGTGGGGAACACTGAAGCTTTCTTT; CDR3aa: CSVVGNTEAFF
j_gene: TRBJ2-3; abundance: -; d_gene: TRBD2; v_gene: TRBV2; CDR3nt: TGTGCCAGCAGTGGGATGCTAGCGGGAGTTACAGATACGCAGTATTTT; CDR3aa: CASSGMLAGVTDTQYF
j_gene: TRBJ1-2; abundance: few; d_gene: -; v_gene: TRBV27; CDR3nt: TGTGCCAGCAGCCCAGGCGGGGCACGGGGCTACACCTTC; CDR3aa: CASSPGGARGYTF
j_gene: TRBJ2-7; abundance: -; d_gene: TRBD2; v_gene: TRBV20-1; CDR3nt: TGCAGTGCTAGCGGTCTAGCGGGAGGGCCGTCCGACGAGCAGTACTTC; CDR3aa: CSASGLAGGPSDEQYF
j_gene: TRBJ2-3; abundance: -; d_gene: -; v_gene: TRBV7-2; CDR3nt: TGTGCCAGCAGCTTAGGGGACGGGTATAGCACAGATACGCAGTATTTT; CDR3aa: CASSLGDGYSTDTQYF
j_gene: TRBJ2-3; abundance: -; d_gene: -; v_gene: TRBV20-1; CDR3nt: TGCAGTGCTCCTCTAAACAGTATAGGGGATACGCAGTATTTT; CDR3aa: CSAPLNSIGDTQYF
j_gene: TRBJ1-5; abundance: few; d_gene: -; v_gene: TRBV3-1; CDR3nt: TGTGCCAGCAGCCCGGCGACAGCTAGACAGCCCCAGCATTTT; CDR3aa: CASSPATARQPQHF
j_gene: TRBJ2-3; abundance: -; d_gene: TRBD1; v_gene: TRBV29-1; CDR3nt: TGCAGCGTTGACGTGCCAGGGGGCGCGAGGACAGATACGCAGTATTTT; CDR3aa: CSVDVPGGARTDTQYF
j_gene: TRBJ2-1; abundance: -; d_gene: -; v_gene: TRBV29-1; CDR3nt: TGCAGCGTTGAAACGTGGCACAATGAGCAGTTCTTC; CDR3aa: CSVETWHNEQFF
j_gene: TRBJ1-2; abundance: -; d_gene: TRBD1; v_gene: TRBV24-1; CDR3nt: TGTGCCACCAGTGGTGGACAGGGGTATGGCTACACCTTC; CDR3aa: CATSGGQGYGYTF
j_gene: TRBJ1-2; abundance: few; d_gene: -; v_gene: TRBV5-5; CDR3nt: TGTGCCAGCAGCCCATCCTCAGTGCCTAACTATGGCTACACCTTC; CDR3aa: CASSPSSVPNYGYTF
j_gene: TRBJ1-2; abundance: -; d_gene: TRBD1; v_gene: TRBV5-1; CDR3nt: TGCGCCAGCAGCTTGGTGTCGGACAGGGGATATGGCTACACCTTC; CDR3aa: CASSLVSDRGYGYTF
j_gene: TRBJ2-3; abundance: few; d_gene: TRBD2; v_gene: TRBV6-1; CDR3nt: TGTGCCAGCCGGAGTAGCGGGAGGGGTACAGATACGCAGTATTTT; CDR3aa: CASRSSGRGTDTQYF
j_gene: TRBJ2-5; abundance: -; d_gene: TRBD2; v_gene: TRBV7-2; CDR3nt: TGTGCCAGCAGCGTAGCGGGTATGGTACGGTCCCAGTACTTC; CDR3aa: CASSVAGMVRSQYF
j_gene: TRBJ2-7; abundance: -; d_gene: TRBD1; v_gene: TRBV12-3/TRBV12-4; CDR3nt: TGTGCCAGCAGCCCGGGACAGGGATGGGAGCAGTACTTC; CDR3aa: CASSPGQGWEQYF
j_gene: TRBJ1-2; abundance: once; d_gene: TRBD1; v_gene: TRBV6-1; CDR3nt: TGTGCCAGCAGTGAAGAGACAGGGGGCCCCCCCTATGGCTACACCTTC; CDR3aa: CASSEETGGPPYGYTF
j_gene: TRBJ2-7; abundance: -; d_gene: TRBD2; v_gene: TRBV12-3/TRBV12-4; CDR3nt: TGTGCCAGCACCCTAGGACTAGCGGGGATGTACGAGCAGTACTTC; CDR3aa: CASTLGLAGMYEQYF
j_gene: TRBJ2-7; abundance: -; d_gene: -; v_gene: TRBV24-1; CDR3nt: TGTGCCACCAGTGCCCACGAAGGGTCGGCGTCCTACGAGCAGTACTTC; CDR3aa: CATSAHEGSASYEQYF
j_gene: TRBJ2-5; abundance: once; d_gene: -; v_gene: TRBV7-2; CDR3nt: TGTGCCAACAGCTTAAATCGGGACAAAGAGACCCAGTACTTC; CDR3aa: CANSLNRDKETQYF
j_gene: TRBJ1-6; abundance: few; d_gene: -; v_gene: TRBV20-1; CDR3nt: TGCAGTGCTAGAGATCAACGGGGTAATTCACCCCTCCACTTT; CDR3aa: CSARDQRGNSPLHF
j_gene: TRBJ2-1; abundance: -; d_gene: -; v_gene: TRBV12-3/TRBV12-4; CDR3nt: TGTGCCGGCAGTTACAATGAGCAGTTCTTC; CDR3aa: CAGSYNEQFF
j_gene: TRBJ2-5; abundance: -; d_gene: -; v_gene: TRBV6-1; CDR3nt: TGTGCCAGCAGTGAAGGAAGCGGACGTAAGGAGAGCCAGTACTTC; CDR3aa: CASSEGSGRKESQYF
j_gene: TRBJ1-2; abundance: -; d_gene: -; v_gene: TRBV12-3/TRBV12-4; CDR3nt: TGTGCCAGCACCGGAGAGAACTATGGCTACACCTTC; CDR3aa: CASTGENYGYTF
j_gene: TRBJ1-2; abundance: -; d_gene: TRBD1; v_gene: TRBV5-6; CDR3nt: TGTGCCAGCAGCTTGGGACAGGGCAGGATCCGATATGGCTACACCTTC; CDR3aa: CASSLGQGRIRYGYTF
j_gene: TRBJ1-4; abundance: few; d_gene: TRBD1; v_gene: TRBV10-3; CDR3nt: TGTGCCATCTCTGGCGGACAGGGGAACGAAAAACTGTTTTTT; CDR3aa: CAISGGQGNEKLFF
j_gene: TRBJ1-1; abundance: -; d_gene: TRBD1; v_gene: TRBV6-6; CDR3nt: TGTGCCAGCAGCCTTGCACAGGGGCGTGTGAACACTGAAGCTTTCTTT; CDR3aa: CASSLAQGRVNTEAFF
j_gene: TRBJ2-1; abundance: -; d_gene: TRBD2; v_gene: TRBV5-1; CDR3nt: TGCGCCAGCAGCTGGCGTGGGGTAGCGGGAAGGAACAATGAGCAGTTCTTC; CDR3aa: CASSWRGVAGRNNEQFF
j_gene: TRBJ1-1; abundance: -; d_gene: TRBD1; v_gene: TRBV6-2/TRBV6-3; CDR3nt: TGTGCCACCCGGGGGCCGGGACAGCTGAACACTGAAGCTTTCTTT; CDR3aa: CATRGPGQLNTEAFF
j_gene: TRBJ1-6; abundance: -; d_gene: -; v_gene: TRBV9; CDR3nt: TGTGCCAGCAGCGTAGCTGGGGGATCACCCCTCCACTTT; CDR3aa: CASSVAGGSPLHF
j_gene: TRBJ1-2; abundance: -; d_gene: -; v_gene: TRBV6-5; CDR3nt: TGTGCCAGCAGATACAGGGAGTTCGGCTACACCTTC; CDR3aa: CASRYREFGYTF
j_gene: TRBJ1-1; abundance: few; d_gene: -; v_gene: TRBV20-1; CDR3nt: TGCAGTGCGCCAACGAACACTGAAGCTTTCTTT; CDR3aa: CSAPTNTEAFF
j_gene: TRBJ2-7; abundance: -; d_gene: TRBD1; v_gene: TRBV5-1; CDR3nt: TGCGCCAGCAGCACGGACAGGGCCGCCTACGAGCAGTACTTC; CDR3aa: CASSTDRAAYEQYF
j_gene: TRBJ1-1; abundance: few; d_gene: -; v_gene: TRBV4-1; CDR3nt: TGCGCCAGCAGCCACGATCCTACGGACACTGAAGCTTTCTTT; CDR3aa: CASSHDPTDTEAFF
j_gene: TRBJ1-1; abundance: -; d_gene: -; v_gene: TRBV9; CDR3nt: TGTGCCAGCAGCGTAGATTACGGGTCCCTTGAAGCTTTCTTT; CDR3aa: CASSVDYGSLEAFF
j_gene: TRBJ2-7; abundance: -; d_gene: -; v_gene: TRBV21-1; CDR3nt: TGTGCCAGCAGTTTCAGGCTAGGACAGGGGAGGCACGAGCAGTACTTC; CDR3aa: CASSFRLGQGRHEQYF
j_gene: TRBJ1-1; abundance: -; d_gene: TRBD1; v_gene: TRBV15; CDR3nt: TGTGCCACCAGCAGAGCTCCGGGACAGGGGGTTGCCGGAGCTTTCTTT; CDR3aa: CATSRAPGQGVAGAFF
j_gene: TRBJ1-1; abundance: few; d_gene: -; v_gene: TRBV20-1; CDR3nt: TGCAGTGCAAGTATTACAGGGCGGAACACTGAAGCTTTCTTT; CDR3aa: CSASITGRNTEAFF
j_gene: TRBJ2-3; abundance: -; d_gene: -; v_gene: TRBV12-3/TRBV12-4; CDR3nt: TGTACCAGCAGGCACAAACAGATAGGTACGCAGTATTTT; CDR3aa: CTSRHKQIGTQYF
j_gene: TRBJ2-7; abundance: few; d_gene: -; v_gene: TRBV7-9; CDR3nt: TGTGCCAGCAGCTTGCAGGGGACCGACTACGAGCAGTACTTC; CDR3aa: CASSLQGTDYEQYF
j_gene: TRBJ2-3; abundance: -; d_gene: TRBD2; v_gene: TRBV4-2; CDR3nt: TGTGCCAGCAGTCGACCTCTAGGGGAGGGTTCCACAGATACGCAGTATTTT; CDR3aa: CASSRPLGEGSTDTQYF
j_gene: TRBJ2-2; abundance: once; d_gene: -; v_gene: TRBV20-1; CDR3nt: TGCAGTGCTAGTACCAGACCAACCGGGGAGCTGTTTTTT; CDR3aa: CSASTRPTGELFF
j_gene: TRBJ1-4; abundance: -; d_gene: -; v_gene: TRBV21-1; CDR3nt: TGTGCCAGCATCCGGGACACAGTAAAAGTAACTAATGAAAAACTGTTTTTT; CDR3aa: CASIRDTVKVTNEKLFF
j_gene: TRBJ1-1; abundance: -; d_gene: -; v_gene: TRBV14; CDR3nt: TGTGCCAGCAGCCAGCAGGGCACCCACACTGAAGCTTTCTTT; CDR3aa: CASSQQGTHTEAFF
j_gene: TRBJ2-3; abundance: few; d_gene: -; v_gene: TRBV9; CDR3nt: TGTGCCAGCAGCGTAGGACAGGTCCCCACAGATACGCAGTATTTT; CDR3aa: CASSVGQVPTDTQYF